These T cell receptor beta chains were read from a single sample in a study of T cell responses to AZD1222 COVID-19 vaccine. Measured with immunoSEQ multiplex PCR; TCRdb has only the in-frame clones, and not every one. The sample has 150,000 or so clones; around 93% are singletons. The sequences come from peripheral blood, collected 28 days after the second AZD1222 dose. These receptors were obtained from an adult who received the AZD1222 COVID-19 vaccine. Each CDR3 is given without its conserved first and last residue. The D gene is left open where the match is weak.

>TRBJ1-2|NA|TRBV29-1
SVEGYYGYT
>TRBJ1-6|NA|TRBV2
APGSYNSPLH
>TRBJ1-1|NA|TRBV6-5
ASSSDRYRSEAF
>TRBJ1-1|NA|TRBV27
ASSLFRTLMNTEAF
>TRBJ1-6|NA|TRBV6-5
ASSYGRKGSPLH
>TRBJ1-2|TRBD1|TRBV10-3
ASEQGVGNYGYT
>TRBJ2-5|NA|TRBV28
ASSFVTSPRGRETQY
>TRBJ2-3|TRBD2|TRBV25-1
ASSEGTRNSDTQY
>TRBJ1-2|NA|TRBV28
ASSLVPGGYGYT
>TRBJ2-1|NA|TRBV23-1
ASSQPGAEVGDEQF
>TRBJ2-3|TRBD2|TRBV3-1/TRBV3-2
ASSYLPGLAGGGADTQY
>TRBJ2-1|TRBD1|TRBV29-1
SGRGNSYNEQF
>TRBJ1-5|NA|TRBV28
ASKRGGSNNQPQH
>TRBJ2-2|NA|TRBV5-1
ASSLAFTGELF
>TRBJ1-1|NA|TRBV27
ASSLRGLMNTEAF
>TRBJ1-1|NA|TRBV10-3
AISEDTYTEAF
>TRBJ1-2|TRBD1|TRBV5-6
ASSLYGTGASVYGYT
>TRBJ1-3|NA|TRBV28
ASSQAGVEGSIY
>TRBJ1-3|NA|TRBV7-3
ASSQGLGGNTIY
>TRBJ1-1|TRBD1|TRBV24-1
ATSDRGTGGRSTEAF
>TRBJ1-2|TRBD1|TRBV19
ASSTQGTGGYT
>TRBJ2-7|NA|TRBV10-2
ASSYSQGPTYEQY
>TRBJ2-7|TRBD2|TRBV24-1
ATSGTGGSMY
>TRBJ1-2|NA|TRBV12-3/TRBV12-4
ASSLSGGYT
>TRBJ2-7|TRBD2|TRBV6-2/TRBV6-3
ASSRTSGSDEQY
>TRBJ2-1|TRBD2|TRBV3-1/TRBV3-2
ASSPGLAGQRNNEQF
>TRBJ1-1|NA|TRBV6-1
ASSDRYREAEAF
>TRBJ1-5|NA|TRBV27
ASSPGVEVQPQH
>TRBJ1-1|NA|TRBV11-2
ASSLTNTEAF
>TRBJ1-1|NA|TRBV27
ASSSYGTRNTEAF
>TRBJ1-4|NA|TRBV2
ASSGGVPKQLEKLF
>TRBJ2-3|TRBD2|TRBV4-3
ASTRYSGSRTDTQY
>TRBJ1-1|TRBD1|TRBV6-6
ASRGMPAVTEAF
>TRBJ1-1|NA|TRBV7-6
ASSPRGAGKNTEAF
>TRBJ2-1|TRBD2|TRBV9
ASSGLAGENEQF
>TRBJ1-1|TRBD1|TRBV9
ASSVAGRGDTEAF
>TRBJ2-5|NA|TRBV7-9
ASSYASWEQETQY
>TRBJ1-2|TRBD1|TRBV3-1/TRBV3-2
ASSQQGAHGYT